One and the same sample provided the 13 T cell receptor beta chains below, sequenced in a study of shared clonotypes between healthy human individuals. Profiling relied on immunoSEQ multiplex PCR, and the TCRdb table lists in-frame clones only, not all of them. The sample holds approximately 2,000,000 clones, roughly 92% seen once. Specimen: naive CD4+ T cells from PBMCs. Documented subset: CD45RA+ positively selected. Source of these receptors: a man younger than 35 in good health. Some clones in this sample may be carry-over from other donors' samples.

This chain's CDR3 is CASSEGAAGNQPQHF. CDR3 nucleotides: TGTGCCAGCAGTGAGGGGGCGGCAGGGAATCAGCCCCAGCATTTT. The V gene is TRBV25-1, the J gene TRBJ1-5, with D tentatively TRBD1 (6 bases). V gave up 3 bases and J gave up 4 bases, with 13 bases separating them. This CDR3 has 15 amino acids. Germline loops: CDR1 MGHDK, CDR2 SYGVNS.

V gene TRBV6-6 combines with J gene TRBJ2-3; maybe TRBD2 (5 bases). The V gene's germline CDR1 is MNHNY and CDR2 SVGAGI (reference sequence). The CDR3 contains 16 residues. V was pared by 7 bases and J by 1 base, with 18 bases between. CDR3 nucleotides: TGTGCCAGCACACCCGTGAGGGTTAGCGGCACAGATACGCAGTATTTT. It specifies CASTPVRVSGTDTQYF.

This clone was seen more than once but under ten times. The V and J genes are TRBV28 and TRBJ1-1, with D possibly matching TRBD1 (5 bases). The CDR3 contains 13 residues. V dropped 5 bases and J dropped 2 bases, with 9 bases sitting between them. Germline loops: CDR1 MDHEN, CDR2 SYDVKM. The CDR3 here is CASSPTGNTEAFF. The DNA for the CDR3 is TGTGCCAGCAGTCCAACAGGTAACACTGAAGCTTTCTTT.

CDR3 sequence reads: CASSLGYGGSSYEQYF. The DNA of the CDR3 is TGCGCCAGCAGCTTGGGGTATGGAGGGAGCTCCTACGAGCAGTACTTC. The rearrangement uses TRBV5-1 and TRBJ2-7, with D possibly TRBD2 on 6 matching bases. Trimming stripped 0 bases from V and 0 bases from J, with 13 bases between. Germline values: CDR1 SGHRS, CDR2 YFSETQ. The CDR3 length is 16 residues.

The chain combines TRBV27 with TRBJ1-1; 7 bases line up with TRBD1. The CDR3 has 17 residues. Germline CDR1 and CDR2: MNHEY and SMNVEV (reference sequence). J was trimmed by 6 bases and V by 2 bases; bases with no gene match: 15. CDR3 loop: CASSLERGQAAPPEAFF. The CDR3 DNA reads TGTGCCAGCAGTTTAGAAAGGGGGCAGGCCGCTCCCCCTGAAGCTTTCTTT.

The gene calls are TRBV28 and TRBJ1-3; a weak D match, TRBD1 (5 bases). This CDR3 spans 15 amino acids. V was pared by 3 bases and J by 2 bases, with 11 bases between. The V gene's germline CDR1 is MDHEN and CDR2 SYDVKM. The CDR3 reads CASSFTQGAGNTIYF. The CDR3 coding sequence is TGTGCCAGCAGTTTCACCCAGGGAGCTGGAAACACCATATATTTT.

The chain has TRBV15 and TRBJ1-2; D gene uncertain. Trimming left V 1 base short and J 4 bases short, with 7 bases between. Germline assignment: CDR1 LNHNV and CDR2 YYDKDF (reference sequence). CDR3 length: 13 amino acids. For the CDR3, the DNA is TGTGCCACCAGCAGAGCGGCTAGCTATGGCTACACCTTC. Translated, it gives CATSRAASYGYTF.

The chain links TRBV25-1 to TRBJ2-7, with D possibly TRBD1 on 5 matching bases. The CDR3 length is 16 residues. Germline lookup yields CDR1 MGHDK and CDR2 SYGVNS. Deletions cut 1 base from V and 7 bases from J, with 20 bases between. CDR3 bases: TGTGCCAGCAGTGAATTTGGGGCTAGTTCAACCGCAGAGCAGTACTTC. It yields the protein CASSEFGASSTAEQYF.

The gene calls are TRBV11-2 and TRBJ2-1; D is ambiguous. Deletions cut 5 bases from V and 0 bases from J, with 23 bases between. The CDR3 covers 19 residues. Germline loops: CDR1 SGHAT, CDR2 FQNNGV. CDR3 sequence reads: CASSPRYPSRQSSYNEQFF. The DNA of the CDR3 is TGTGCCAGCAGCCCCAGATACCCCAGCCGCCAAAGCTCCTACAATGAGCAGTTCTTC.

Comments on this clone: Distinct nucleotide sequences in the sample also encode this CDR3. The rearrangement joins TRBV9 to TRBJ2-1; TRBD2 might be the D (6 bases). The germline CDR1 and CDR2 sequences are SGDLS and YYNGEE. The CDR3 totals 15 residues. Deletions cut 2 bases from V and 0 bases from J, with 9 bases between. The CDR3 protein is CASSVGGNSYNEQFF. The DNA for the CDR3 is TGTGCCAGCAGCGTCGGAGGGAACTCCTACAATGAGCAGTTCTTC.

CDR3 sequence: CASSLGVDNEQFF. CDR3 sequence (DNA): TGTGCCAGCAGTTTAGGGGTTGACAATGAGCAGTTCTTC. The chain uses TRBV28 and TRBJ2-1, with no clear D. The V gene lost 2 bases and the J gene lost 5 bases, with 7 bases spanning the gap. Germline loops: CDR1 MDHEN, CDR2 SYDVKM. CDR3 length: 13 amino acids.

To note about this clone: Other nucleotide sequences in the sample specify the same CDR3. The chain is built from TRBV29-1 and TRBJ2-7; D remains unclear. V was clipped by 4 bases and J by 1 base, with 11 bases between them. Germline CDR1 reads SQVTM; CDR2 reads ANQGSEA. This CDR3 is 13 amino acids long. CDR3 in amino acids: CSVAGRLSYEQYF. In nucleotides, the CDR3 is TGCAGCGTTGCCGGACGGTTGTCCTACGAGCAGTACTTC.

CDR3 loop: CSVEPRTGGSGYTF. In DNA, the CDR3 is TGCAGCGTTGAACCTAGGACAGGGGGCAGTGGCTACACCTTC. This chain joins TRBV29-1 and TRBJ1-2; 11 nucleotides match TRBD1. From germline, CDR1 is SQVTM and CDR2 ANQGSEA. J was trimmed by 7 bases and V by 2 bases; bases with no gene match: 6. The CDR3 runs 14 residues.